These 25 T cell receptor beta chains came from one sample sequenced in a study of T cell responses to AZD1222 COVID-19 vaccine. Libraries were prepared by immunoSEQ multiplex PCR; TCRdb keeps only in-frame clonotypes and omits some of them. The repertoire holds some 150,000 clones, about 93% seen once, with over 7.5% in the top ten. The sample in question was peripheral blood, obtained on day 0 of AZD1222 vaccination. The receptor set was obtained from an adult in good health.

V gene TRBV21-1 combines with J gene TRBJ1-1; the table names TRBD1, a call not compared with the DNA. TRBV21-1 is designated a pseudogene. This CDR3 is built from 15 residues. The CDR3 spells CASNTYRGMNTEAFF. The CDR3, as DNA: TGTGCCAGCAACACTTACAGGGGAATGAACACTGAAGCTTTCTTT.

The chain is built from TRBV16 and TRBJ1-2, with 7 bases aligning to TRBD1. CDR1 is KGHSY and CDR2 is FQNENV in the germline V gene. The CDR3 has 16 residues. The V and J ends lost 3 bases and 4 bases, in that order; junction bases with no gene match: 11. CDR3 loop: CASSHHTGDRSYGYTF. The CDR3 DNA reads as TGTGCCAGCAGCCATCATACAGGGGATCGGAGCTATGGCTACACCTTC.

The V gene is TRBV6-2 or TRBV6-3, the J gene TRBJ1-3; a possible D gene is TRBD1 (6 bases). The CDR3 loop spans 16 amino acids. Germline V lookup: CDR1 MNHEY, CDR2 SVGEGT. V dropped 6 bases and J dropped 0 bases, with 15 bases sitting between them. CDR3: CASSLGDIRSGNTIYF. In DNA, the CDR3 is TGTGCCAGCAGCCTCGGGGACATTCGCTCTGGAAACACCATATATTTT.

This chain connects TRBV4-1 to TRBJ1-2, with D tentatively TRBD1 (5 bases). This CDR3 spans 16 amino acids. Trimming removed 5 bases at V and 1 base at J, with 17 bases between. The V gene's germline CDR1 is MGHRA and CDR2 YSYEKL. The CDR3: CASSYQGFGVNYGYTF. CDR3 nucleotide sequence: TGCGCCAGCAGCTACCAGGGTTTCGGGGTTAACTATGGCTACACCTTC.

The V and J genes are TRBV12-3 or TRBV12-4 and TRBJ2-5; maybe TRBD2 (6 bases). Trimming took off 5 bases at V and 5 bases at J, with 9 bases between the two ends. This CDR3 spans 12 amino acids. CDR3 region: CASSRGLETQYF. The CDR3 region has the DNA TGTGCCAGCAGTCGGGGACTGGAGACCCAGTACTTC.

The V gene is TRBV6-5, the J gene TRBJ2-1, with unresolved D. The CDR3 sequence is 15 residues long. Per germline, CDR1 MNHEY and CDR2 SVGAGI. V lost 0 bases and J 3 bases, leaving 9 bases between the germline ends. The CDR3 DNA follows: TGTGCCAGCAGTTACTCGAGCCCGGGCTACAATGAGCAGTTCTTC. It codes for CASSYSSPGYNEQFF.

This chain joins TRBV13 and TRBJ1-1; D gene unclear. Trimming removed 5 bases at V and 2 bases at J, with 6 bases between. This CDR3 comprises 12 residues. Per the germline V gene, CDR1 is PRHDT and CDR2 is FYEKMQ (reference sequence). This chain's CDR3 is CASSLYNTEAFF. CDR3 in DNA: TGTGCCAGCAGCCTGTATAACACTGAAGCTTTCTTT.

V usage is TRBV4-2 and J usage is TRBJ1-3; no reliable D call. The CDR3 is made up of 14 amino acids. CDR1 and CDR2 (germline): LGHNA, YNFKEQ. V lost 1 base to trimming and J lost 4 bases, with 8 bases between them. The CDR3 loop reads CASSQVDPGNTIYF. CDR3 in DNA: TGTGCCAGCAGCCAAGTTGATCCGGGAAACACCATATATTTT.

This clone was observed a few times. The chain recombines TRBV12-3 or TRBV12-4 with TRBJ1-5, with 7 bases aligning to TRBD1. V shed 3 bases and J 7 bases; nucleotides not matched to a gene: 3. This CDR3 region has 13 residues. CDR3 coding DNA: TGTGCCAGCAGTTTGGGGACAGCCCAGCCCCAGCATTTT. Residues: CASSLGTAQPQHF.

This clone was seen a single time. Other DNA sequences in the same sample also yield this CDR3. J is TRBJ1-3 and V is TRBV19; D ambiguous. CDR1 LNHDA and CDR2 SQIVND come from the germline V gene (reference sequence). Between the trimmed V and J ends, which lost 9 bases and 1 base, there was a span of 7 bases. The CDR3 covers 12 residues. CDR3 amino acids: CASRPSGNTIYF. Written as DNA, the CDR3 is TGTGCCAGCCGACCTTCTGGAAACACCATATATTTT.

The CDR3 DNA reads as TGTGCCAGCAGCTTGGCCCCTGGCGGGAACTATGGCTACACCTTC. This encodes CASSLAPGGNYGYTF. J is TRBJ1-2 and V is TRBV5-6; D is undetermined. The CDR3 has 15 residues. CDR1 SGHDT and CDR2 YYEEEE come from the germline V gene. V lost 0 bases and J 2 bases, leaving 11 bases between the germline ends.

This sequence joins TRBV7-2 and TRBJ1-2; no clear D gene. The CDR3 consists of 16 residues. The V end lost 2 bases, the J end lost 4 bases, and 17 bases lay between the germline ends. In germline, CDR1 is SGHTA, CDR2 FQGNSA. The CDR3 bases are TGTGCCAGCAGCTTATCCCCCCCAGCCGGTAGCTATGGCTACACCTTC. It encodes CASSLSPPAGSYGYTF.

Only one count was recorded for this clone. V is TRBV7-8 and J is TRBJ1-6; 8 bases align to TRBD1. V trimming: 2 bases; J trimming: 7 bases; junction bases outside the gene matches: 7. Per the germline V gene, CDR1 is SGHVS and CDR2 is FQNEAQ. The CDR3 totals 16 residues. The CDR3 bases are TGTGCCAGCAGCTTAAGAGGACAGGGAGGGAATTCACCCCTCCACTTT. Translating gives CASSLRGQGGNSPLHF.

This chain joins TRBV19 and TRBJ2-7, with a possible D match to TRBD1 (6 bases). Germline-derived CDR1 and CDR2 are LNHDA and SQIVND (reference sequence). CDR3 length: 17 residues. V was clipped by 3 bases and J by 0 bases, with 18 bases between them. The CDR3 nucleotides read TGTGCCAGTAGTATGACCAAGGACAGCTTCTTCTCCTACGAGCAGTACTTC. Its protein product is CASSMTKDSFFSYEQYF.

V and J are TRBV2 and TRBJ2-3, with D uncertain. The V gene lost 0 bases and the J gene lost 10 bases, with 11 bases spanning the gap. The CDR3 spans 13 residues. Germline V gene lookup returns CDR1 SNHLY and CDR2 FYNNEI. DNA for the CDR3: TGTGCCAGCAGTGAAGCTTTGAAGGCATCGCAGTATTTT. Translating gives CASSEALKASQYF. The entire variable domain, with the rest obtained from reference TRBV2 and TRBJ2-3, is as follows: EPEVTQTPSHQVTQMGQEVILRCVPISNHLYFYWYRQILGQKVEFLVSFYNNEISEKSEIFDDQFSVERPDGSNFTLKIRSTKLEDSAMYFCASSEALKASQYFGPGTRLTVL.

The chain has TRBV7-9 and TRBJ1-2; 9 bases fit TRBD1. This CDR3 comprises 15 residues. Germline values: CDR1 SEHNR, CDR2 FQNEAQ (reference sequence). V shed 5 bases, J shed 6 bases, and the junction held 10 bases outside the gene matches. CDR3 DNA: TGTGCCAGCAGCCCCCGGGGGGACAGGGCCCATGGCTACACCTTC. Its protein is CASSPRGDRAHGYTF.

The chain couples TRBV28 to TRBJ1-2; 7 bases agree with TRBD1. Germline CDR1 and CDR2: MDHEN and SYDVKM. Trimming took 6 bases from V and 2 from J; bases not matched to a gene: 9. The CDR3 runs to 15 residues. The CDR3 protein is CASSFGGQKNYGYTF. The CDR3 nucleotides read TGTGCCAGCAGCTTCGGGGGACAGAAAAACTATGGCTACACCTTC.

The chain combines TRBV14 with TRBJ1-4; D not resolved. The CDR3 sequence is 14 residues long. Per germline, CDR1 SGHDN and CDR2 FVKESK. Trimming removed 2 bases at V and 5 bases at J, with 9 bases between. The CDR3 nucleotides are TGTGCCAGCAGCCAACGCATGCCAAATGAAAAACTGTTTTTT. It codes for CASSQRMPNEKLFF.

In DNA, the CDR3 is TGTGCCAGCTCACTGCGGGAGGATACCACTGAAGCTTTCTTT. Translating gives CASSLREDTTEAFF. V usage is TRBV18 and J usage is TRBJ1-1; D remains ambiguous. The germline CDR1 and CDR2 sequences are KGHSH and LQKENI. The CDR3 totals 14 residues. With 4 bases removed from V and 4 bases from J, the gap between germline ends came to 13 bases.

This chain links TRBV2 with TRBJ2-3, with D possibly being TRBD1 (6 bases). V lost 4 bases, J lost 2 bases, and 7 bases lay in between. CDR3 length: 13 residues. In germline, CDR1 is SNHLY, CDR2 FYNNEI. CDR3 loop: CASSGDNTDTQYF. The CDR3 coding sequence is TGTGCCAGCAGTGGGGACAACACAGATACGCAGTATTTT. Variable domain in full (rest from reference TRBV2 and TRBJ2-3): EPEVTQTPSHQVTQMGQEVILRCVPISNHLYFYWYRQILGQKVEFLVSFYNNEISEKSEIFDDQFSVERPDGSNFTLKIRSTKLEDSAMYFCASSGDNTDTQYFGPGTRLTVL.

The genes are TRBV28 and TRBJ2-7, with TRBD1 as a possible D gene (6 bases). In germline, CDR1 is MDHEN, CDR2 SYDVKM. The CDR3 extends over 16 amino acids. Trimming left V 4 bases short and J 4 bases short, with 20 bases between. Written as DNA, the CDR3 is TGTGCCAGCAGTTCGCCCAGTAACAGGGTTTGGTACGAGCAGTACTTC. This encodes CASSSPSNRVWYEQYF.

V is TRBV4-1 and J is TRBJ1-2, with D uncertain. In germline, CDR1 is MGHRA, CDR2 YSYEKL. V was trimmed by 0 bases and J by 4 bases, leaving 15 bases between them. This CDR3 spans 16 amino acids. DNA of the CDR3: TGCGCCAGCAGCCAAGAAGCTCTCGGGAAAGCCTATGGCTACACCTTC. It codes for CASSQEALGKAYGYTF.

The count of this clone is one. Here the CDR3 reads CASLLRGGGAGDTQYF. The CDR3 DNA reads TGTGCCAGTCTCCTCCGGGGCGGGGGGGCCGGAGATACGCAGTATTTT. V and J are TRBV2 and TRBJ2-3; TRBD2 matches at 9 bases. Trimming took 9 bases from V and 5 from J; bases not matched to a gene: 15. This CDR3 has 16 residues. Germline V CDR1 and CDR2: SNHLY, FYNNEI.

The chain uses TRBV4-1 and TRBJ1-3, with D hard to call. This CDR3 is 15 amino acids long. The germline V gene encodes CDR1 MGHRA and CDR2 YSYEKL. V lost 4 bases and J lost 0, with 10 bases in between. The DNA of the CDR3 is TGCGCCAGCAGCCCGCGACTCATCTCTGGAAACACCATATATTTT. It codes for CASSPRLISGNTIYF.

The chain joins TRBV4-1 to TRBJ1-2; D gene uncertain. This CDR3 contains 15 residues. Per the germline V gene, CDR1 is MGHRA and CDR2 is YSYEKL. The germline V and J ends were trimmed by 0 bases and 7 bases, with 15 bases remaining between them. CDR3 sequence reads: CASSQEPDPPTGYTF. The CDR3 bases are TGCGCCAGCAGCCAAGAACCCGACCCCCCAACTGGCTACACCTTC.